These 6 T cell receptor beta chains were sequenced from one sample in a study of blood T cell repertoires in COVID-19. Data came from immunoSEQ multiplex PCR; TCRdb stores just in-frame clones and leaves some out. The profile shows hundreds of thousands of clones, roughly 85% of them singletons. The sample taken for sequencing was peripheral blood. The receptors were sampled from a woman in her thirties with active or convalescent COVID-19.

Comments on this clone: Distinct nucleotide sequences in the sample also encode this CDR3. The chain is built from TRBV2 and TRBJ1-5, with no clear D. CDR3 size: 13 residues. The V end was cut by 4 bases, the J end by 3 bases, with 7 bases between. CDR1 is SNHLY and CDR2 is FYNNEI in the germline V gene. The CDR3 region has the DNA TGTGCCAGCAGTGTGGGCCCCAATCAGCCCCAGCATTTT. Residues: CASSVGPNQPQHF.

CDR3 in DNA: TGTGCCAGCAGTTTCTCGAGCGTAGGCTACGAGCAGTACTTC. This translates into CASSFSSVGYEQYF. This chain connects TRBV27 to TRBJ2-7, with no clear D. V lost 3 bases to trimming and J lost 3 bases, with 12 bases between them. The germline CDR1 and CDR2 sequences are MNHEY and SMNVEV (reference sequence). The CDR3 is 14 amino acids.

V gene TRBV6-1 combines with J gene TRBJ1-3; TRBD1 matches 10 bases. Germline loops: CDR1 MNHNS, CDR2 SASEGT. The CDR3 has 16 amino acids. J lost 2 bases, V lost 2 bases, and 3 bases had no gene match. Here the CDR3 reads CASSERDRGTGNTIYF. CDR3 nucleotide sequence: TGTGCCAGCAGTGAAAGGGACAGGGGAACTGGAAACACCATATATTTT.

DNA of the CDR3: TGCGCCAGCAGCCCCCCCGCAGGGGCGAACACCATATATTTT. As protein: CASSPPAGANTIYF. The V and J genes are TRBV4-1 and TRBJ1-3, with a possible D match to TRBD1 (6 bases). The ends were cut back, 4 bases at V and 7 bases at J, with 14 bases in the middle. The CDR3 is 14 amino acids. Germline CDR1 and CDR2: MGHRA and YSYEKL.

This chain joins TRBV16 and TRBJ2-7; 13 bases are shared with TRBD2. J was trimmed by 6 bases and V by 1 base; bases with no gene match: 3. The CDR3 consists of 15 residues. Per germline, CDR1 KGHSY and CDR2 FQNENV. DNA for the CDR3: TGTGCCAGCAGCCAATTGGGACTAGCGGGAATCGAGCAGTACTTC. Translation: CASSQLGLAGIEQYF.

The chain recombines TRBV6-2 or TRBV6-3 with TRBJ1-5, with D unclear. Trimming removed 4 bases from V and 2 bases from J, with 9 bases in between. Per the germline V gene, CDR1 is MNHEY and CDR2 is SVGEGT. The length of the CDR3 is 14 residues. CDR3 amino acids: CASSFGLGNQPQHF. The CDR3 coding sequence is TGTGCCAGCAGTTTCGGTTTGGGCAATCAGCCCCAGCATTTT.